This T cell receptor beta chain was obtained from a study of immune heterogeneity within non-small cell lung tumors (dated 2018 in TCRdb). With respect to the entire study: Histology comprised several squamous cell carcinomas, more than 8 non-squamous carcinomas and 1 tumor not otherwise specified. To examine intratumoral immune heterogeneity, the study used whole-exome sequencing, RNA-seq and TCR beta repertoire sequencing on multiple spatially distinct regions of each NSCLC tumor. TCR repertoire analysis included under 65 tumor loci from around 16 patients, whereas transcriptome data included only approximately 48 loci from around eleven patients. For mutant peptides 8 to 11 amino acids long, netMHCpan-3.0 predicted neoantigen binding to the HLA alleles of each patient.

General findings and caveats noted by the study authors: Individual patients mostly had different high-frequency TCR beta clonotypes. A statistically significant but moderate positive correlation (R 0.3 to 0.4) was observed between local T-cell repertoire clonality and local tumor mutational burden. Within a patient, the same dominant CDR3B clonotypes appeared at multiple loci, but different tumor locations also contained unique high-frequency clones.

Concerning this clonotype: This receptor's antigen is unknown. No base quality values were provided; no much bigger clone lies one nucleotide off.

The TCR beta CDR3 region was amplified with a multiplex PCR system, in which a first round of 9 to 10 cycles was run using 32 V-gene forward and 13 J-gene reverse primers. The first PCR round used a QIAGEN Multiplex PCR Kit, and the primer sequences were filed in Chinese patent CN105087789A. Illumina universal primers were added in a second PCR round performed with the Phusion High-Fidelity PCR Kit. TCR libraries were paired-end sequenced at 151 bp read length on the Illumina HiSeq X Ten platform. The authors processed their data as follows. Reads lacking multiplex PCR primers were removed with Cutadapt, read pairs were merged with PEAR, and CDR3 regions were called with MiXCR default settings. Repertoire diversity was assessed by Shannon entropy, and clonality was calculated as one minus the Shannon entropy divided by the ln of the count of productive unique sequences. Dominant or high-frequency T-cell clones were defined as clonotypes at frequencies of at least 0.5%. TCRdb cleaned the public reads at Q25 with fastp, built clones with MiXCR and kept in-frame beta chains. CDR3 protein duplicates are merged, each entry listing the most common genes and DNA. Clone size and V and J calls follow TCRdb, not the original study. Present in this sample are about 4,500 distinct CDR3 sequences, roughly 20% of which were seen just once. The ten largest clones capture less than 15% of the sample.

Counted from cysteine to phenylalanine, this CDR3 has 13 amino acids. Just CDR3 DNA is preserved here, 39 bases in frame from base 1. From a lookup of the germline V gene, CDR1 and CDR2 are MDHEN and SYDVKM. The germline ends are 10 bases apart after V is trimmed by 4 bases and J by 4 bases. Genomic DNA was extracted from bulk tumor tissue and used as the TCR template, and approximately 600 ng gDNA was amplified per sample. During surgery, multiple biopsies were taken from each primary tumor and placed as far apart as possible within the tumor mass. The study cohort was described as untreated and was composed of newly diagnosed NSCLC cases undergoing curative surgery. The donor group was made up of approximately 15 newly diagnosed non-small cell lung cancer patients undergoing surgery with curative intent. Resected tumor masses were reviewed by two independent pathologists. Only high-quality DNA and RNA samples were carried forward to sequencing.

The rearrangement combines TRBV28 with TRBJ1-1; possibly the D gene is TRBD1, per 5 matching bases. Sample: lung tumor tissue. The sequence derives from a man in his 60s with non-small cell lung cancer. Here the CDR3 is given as CASSYRLVTEAFF. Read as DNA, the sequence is TGTGCCAGCAGTTACAGGTTGGTCACTGAAGCTTTCTTT.